The present entry profiles one T cell receptor beta chain with its context. What this receptor recognizes is not known. Base quality data are lacking; no much larger clone is found one base away. Separate from the roughly 700-subject first cohort, the validation cohort of about 130 subjects was the group to which the donors belonged. The data belong to a study of cytomegalovirus exposure and HLA in healthy donors (dated by TCRdb to the late 2010s). About the investigation overall: According to a later analysis, one platform produced both the 110 or so validation repertoires and the approximately 600 repertoires of the first cohort. The aim of the study was to test whether cataloging public T cell receptors could identify signatures of past pathogen exposure. Along with the roughly 670-subject first cohort, a separate validation cohort of over a hundred different subjects was used. The study combined high-throughput TCR immunosequencing, statistical association of individual TCRs with disease status, and machine learning to predict cytomegalovirus infection status. The paper's findings and limits, for the study overall: The authors suggested that the approach could potentially be extended to other disease states and immunological phenotypes. A total of 164 TCR beta chains were listed by the study as associated with cytomegalovirus. Most TCR sequences were observed very rarely across donors, whereas some public TCRs were present in many individuals. Three of the identified cytomegalovirus-associated TCR beta chains were confirmed in vitro to be specific for cytomegalovirus antigens. A later analysis found that TCRs clustered in the first cohort also tended to co-occur in the 120 or so validation repertoires, with 94% of cluster scores above 0. A later analysis lacked HLA typing for the validation cohort, so it scored co-occurrence in that cohort across all 110 or so repertoires. The classifier was reported to diagnose cytomegalovirus status with high specificity and sensitivity in both the original cohort and the validation cohort.

The CDR3 runs 13 amino acids, cysteine and phenylalanine included. Only the CDR3 DNA stays, 39 bases, in frame from base 1. The germline V gene (reference sequence) supplies CDR1 LNHDA and CDR2 SQIVND. V is shortened by 9 bases, J by 5 bases, and the region joining them spans 13 bases. The library came from the immunoSEQ multiplex PCR assay. The paper's data handling went like this. A statistical classification framework was built for diagnosing cytomegalovirus status from the catalog of TCR beta chain sequences. Imported from immuneACCESS, the table was reduced by TCRdb to in-frame sequences with V and J called. These copies leave out some clones; in studies compared against another copy, an unresolved V gene accounts for under half, and the cause of the remainder is not known. Clone size and V and J calls were adopted from that table, with D and trimming inferred from the DNA. Across this sample there are 300,000 or so clones, with approximately 88% seen only once. Together, the top ten hold roughly 0.88% of the sample.

The rearranged segments are TRBV19 and TRBJ1-4; no D gene call is confident. The TCR originated in a man aged 30-40 years in good health and CMV-seronegative. Sequencing used PBMCs. Read as DNA, the sequence is TGTGCCAGCCTAGGGCGGGAAAATGAAAAACTGTTTTTT. Its translation is CASLGRENEKLFF.